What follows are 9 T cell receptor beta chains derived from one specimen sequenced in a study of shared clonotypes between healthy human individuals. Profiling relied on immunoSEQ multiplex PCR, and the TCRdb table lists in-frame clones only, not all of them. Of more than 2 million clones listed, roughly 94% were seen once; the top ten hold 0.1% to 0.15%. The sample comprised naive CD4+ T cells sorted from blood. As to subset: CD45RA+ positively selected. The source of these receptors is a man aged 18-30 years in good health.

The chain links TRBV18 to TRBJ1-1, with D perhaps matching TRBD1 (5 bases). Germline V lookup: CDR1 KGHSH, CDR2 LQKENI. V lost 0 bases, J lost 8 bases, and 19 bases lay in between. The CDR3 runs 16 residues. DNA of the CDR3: TGTGCCAGCTCACCACCCACCCTGACAGCCAGGATGGAAGCTTTCTTT. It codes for CASSPPTLTARMEAFF. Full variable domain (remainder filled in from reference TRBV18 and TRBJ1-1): NAGVMQNPRHLVRRRGQEARLRCSPMKGHSHVYWYRQLPEEGLKFMVYLQKENIIDESGMPKERFSAEFPKEGPSILRIQQVVRGDSAAYFCASSPPTLTARMEAFFGQGTRLTVV.

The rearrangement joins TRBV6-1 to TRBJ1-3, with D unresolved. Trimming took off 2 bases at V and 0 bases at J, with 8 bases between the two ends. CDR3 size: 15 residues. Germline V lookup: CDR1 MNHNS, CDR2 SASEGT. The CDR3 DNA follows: TGTGCCAGCAGTGAATTAAGCCTCTCTGGAAACACCATATATTTT. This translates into CASSELSLSGNTIYF.

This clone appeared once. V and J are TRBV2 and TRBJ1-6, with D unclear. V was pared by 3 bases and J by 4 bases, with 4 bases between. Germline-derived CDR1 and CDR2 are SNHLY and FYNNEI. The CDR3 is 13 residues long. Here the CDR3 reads CASSDGYNSPLHF. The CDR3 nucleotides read TGTGCCAGCAGTGATGGATATAATTCACCCCTCCACTTT.

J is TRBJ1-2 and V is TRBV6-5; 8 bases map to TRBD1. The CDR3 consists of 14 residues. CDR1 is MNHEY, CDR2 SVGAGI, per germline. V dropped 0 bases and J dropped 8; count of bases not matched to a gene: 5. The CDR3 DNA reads TGTGCCAGCAGTTACTCAGACAGGGGAGCGGGCTACACCTTC. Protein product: CASSYSDRGAGYTF.

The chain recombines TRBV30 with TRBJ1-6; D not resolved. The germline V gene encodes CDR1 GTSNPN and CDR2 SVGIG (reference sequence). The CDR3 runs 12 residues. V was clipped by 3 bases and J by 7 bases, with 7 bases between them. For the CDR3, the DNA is TGTGCCTGGAGATCAGCGAATTCACCCCTCCACTTT. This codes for CAWRSANSPLHF.

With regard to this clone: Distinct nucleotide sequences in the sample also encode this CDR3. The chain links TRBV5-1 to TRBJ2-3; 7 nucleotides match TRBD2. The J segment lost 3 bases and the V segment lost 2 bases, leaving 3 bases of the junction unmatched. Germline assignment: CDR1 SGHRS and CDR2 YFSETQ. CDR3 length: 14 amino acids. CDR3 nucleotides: TGCGCCAGCAGCTTTTCTAGCGGTACAGATACGCAGTATTTT. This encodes CASSFSSGTDTQYF.

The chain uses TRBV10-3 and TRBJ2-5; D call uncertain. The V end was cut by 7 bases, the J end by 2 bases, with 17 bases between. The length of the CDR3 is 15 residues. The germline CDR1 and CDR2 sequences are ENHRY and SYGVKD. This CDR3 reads CAIKDSGGPQETQYF. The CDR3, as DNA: TGTGCCATCAAAGACTCCGGCGGCCCACAAGAGACCCAGTACTTC.

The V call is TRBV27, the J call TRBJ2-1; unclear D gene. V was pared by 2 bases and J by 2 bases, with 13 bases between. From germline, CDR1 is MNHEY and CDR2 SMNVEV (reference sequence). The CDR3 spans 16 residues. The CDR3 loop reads CASSLTSTLTYNEQFF. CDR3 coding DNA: TGTGCCAGCAGTTTAACTTCGACCTTAACCTACAATGAGCAGTTCTTC.

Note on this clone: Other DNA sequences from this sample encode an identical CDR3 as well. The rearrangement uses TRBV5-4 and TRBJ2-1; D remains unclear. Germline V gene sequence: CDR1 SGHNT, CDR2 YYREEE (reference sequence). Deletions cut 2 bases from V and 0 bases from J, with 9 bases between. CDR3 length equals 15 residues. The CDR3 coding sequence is TGTGCCAGCAGCTTATCAGGCAGCTCCTACAATGAGCAGTTCTTC. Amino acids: CASSLSGSSYNEQFF. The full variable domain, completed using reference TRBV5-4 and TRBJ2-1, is ETGVTQSPTHLIKTRGQQVTLRCSSQSGHNTVSWYQQALGQGPQFIFQYYREEENGRGNFPPRFSGLQFPNYSSELNVNALELDDSALYLCASSLSGSSYNEQFFGPGTRLTVL.